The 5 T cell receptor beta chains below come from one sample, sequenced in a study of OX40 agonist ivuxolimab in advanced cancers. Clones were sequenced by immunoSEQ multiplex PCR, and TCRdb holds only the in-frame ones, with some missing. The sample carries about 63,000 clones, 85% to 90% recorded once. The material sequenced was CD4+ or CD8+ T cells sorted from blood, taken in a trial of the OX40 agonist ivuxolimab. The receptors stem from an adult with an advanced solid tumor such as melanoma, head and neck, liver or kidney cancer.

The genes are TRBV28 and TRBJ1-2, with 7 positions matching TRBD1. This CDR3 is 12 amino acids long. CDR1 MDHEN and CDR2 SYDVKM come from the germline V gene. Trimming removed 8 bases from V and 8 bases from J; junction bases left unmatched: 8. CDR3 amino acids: CASQNQGGGYTF. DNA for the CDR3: TGTGCCAGCCAAAATCAGGGGGGCGGCTACACCTTC.

The CDR3: CASSLSDPGELFF. The CDR3 region has the DNA TGCGCCAGCAGCTTATCTGACCCCGGGGAGCTGTTTTTT. The chain recombines TRBV5-1 with TRBJ2-2; no clear D gene. Germline loops: CDR1 SGHRS, CDR2 YFSETQ. Trimming removed 2 bases from V and 6 bases from J, with 8 bases in between. CDR3 length equals 13 residues.

The CDR3 DNA reads TGTGCCAGCAGCCCAGGTGGGGCCAACGTCCTGACTTTC. Its protein is CASSPGGANVLTF. This sequence joins TRBV7-3 and TRBJ2-6; unclear D gene. The germline V and J ends were trimmed by 5 bases and 3 bases, with 5 bases remaining between them. Germline values: CDR1 SGHTA, CDR2 FQGTGA. CDR3 length: 13 amino acids.

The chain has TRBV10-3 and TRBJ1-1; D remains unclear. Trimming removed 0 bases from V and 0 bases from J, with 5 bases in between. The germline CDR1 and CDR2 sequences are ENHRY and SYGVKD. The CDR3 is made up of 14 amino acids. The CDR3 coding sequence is TGTGCCATCAGTGAGTCGGACCTGAACACTGAAGCTTTCTTT. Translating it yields CAISESDLNTEAFF.

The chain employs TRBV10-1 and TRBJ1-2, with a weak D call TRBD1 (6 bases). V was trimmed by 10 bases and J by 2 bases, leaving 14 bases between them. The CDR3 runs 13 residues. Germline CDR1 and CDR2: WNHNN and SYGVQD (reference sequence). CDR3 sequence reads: CATSDRLNYGYTF. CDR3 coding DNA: TGCGCCACTTCGGACAGATTAAACTATGGCTACACCTTC.